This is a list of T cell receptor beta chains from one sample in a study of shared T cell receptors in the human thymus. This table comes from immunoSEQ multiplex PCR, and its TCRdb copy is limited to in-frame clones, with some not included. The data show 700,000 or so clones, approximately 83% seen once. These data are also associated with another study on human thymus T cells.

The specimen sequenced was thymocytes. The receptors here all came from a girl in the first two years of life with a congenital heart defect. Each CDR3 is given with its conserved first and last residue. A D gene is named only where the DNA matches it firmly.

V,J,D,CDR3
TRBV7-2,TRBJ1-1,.,CASSSGTLKMNTEAFF
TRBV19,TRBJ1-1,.,CASSPSDHRGTEAFF
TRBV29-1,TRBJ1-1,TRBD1,CSVGTGCPALFMNTEAFF
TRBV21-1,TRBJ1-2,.,CASSSRQYLNYGYTF
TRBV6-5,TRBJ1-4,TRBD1,CASSYFRQGNEKLFF
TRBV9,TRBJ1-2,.,CASSVSGGNYGYTF
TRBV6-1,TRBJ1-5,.,CASSEALVTGQPQHF
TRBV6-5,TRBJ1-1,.,CASSKLQGEDTEAFF
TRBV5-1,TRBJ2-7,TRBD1,CASYNTGTGTYEQYF
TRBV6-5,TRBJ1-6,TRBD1,CASSTGTEDSPLHF
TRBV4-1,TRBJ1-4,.,CASSQNRRHGEKLFF
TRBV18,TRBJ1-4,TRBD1,CASSPTGQGAVEKLFF
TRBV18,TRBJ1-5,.,CASSPDSKNQPQHF
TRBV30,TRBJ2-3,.,CAWSERLADTQYF
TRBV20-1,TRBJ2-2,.,CSASRTGELFF
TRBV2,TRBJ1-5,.,CASTGGNQPQHF
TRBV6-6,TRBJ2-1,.,CASSQFPGGSYNEQFF
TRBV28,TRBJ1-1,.,CASRPGLWNTEAFF
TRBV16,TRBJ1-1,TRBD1,CASSLYRGSGNTEAFF
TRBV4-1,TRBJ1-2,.,CASSEGVYRSGYGYTF
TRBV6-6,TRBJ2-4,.,CASSYSHSGNKNIQYF
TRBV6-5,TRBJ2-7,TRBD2,CASSHLREGAYEQYF